Listed below are T cell receptor beta chains from one sample, sequenced in a study of regulatory T cells in long-lasting Graves disease. TCRdb re-analysed the multiplex PCR reads in MiXCR, keeping a single row per CDR3 protein. The sample contains hundreds of thousands of distinct CDR3 sequences, 18% of which appear only once. The sample consisted of peripheral blood mononuclear cells (PBMCs), taken at new diagnosis, from a patient treated with antithyroid drugs. The receptors were gathered from a female donor with Graves disease. Both conserved end residues are part of each CDR3. Each record gives: CDR3 protein, CDR3 DNA, J gene, D gene, V gene, clone size. A D gene is named only where the DNA matches it firmly. Not all rows give a size; the values are once, few, many and, for expanded clones, a class.

CDR3 protein: CASSDRGGMPNEQFF
CDR3 DNA: TGTGCCAGCAGTGATCGCGGGGGGATGCCCAATGAGCAGTTCTTC
J gene: TRBJ2-1
D gene: TRBD2
V gene: TRBV2
clone size: many

CDR3 protein: CASSQQGTGELFF
CDR3 DNA: TGTGCCAGCAGCCAACAGGGTACCGGGGAGCTGTTTTTT
J gene: TRBJ2-2
D gene: -
V gene: TRBV2
clone size: many

CDR3 protein: CASSLAASTGSYEQYF
CDR3 DNA: TGTGCCAGCAGCTTAGCCGCTTCGACAGGCTCCTACGAGCAGTACTTC
J gene: TRBJ2-7
D gene: -
V gene: TRBV7-9
clone size: many

CDR3 protein: CASRAYPTANYGYTF
CDR3 DNA: TGTGCCAGCAGGGCGTACCCGACAGCTAACTATGGCTACACCTTC
J gene: TRBJ1-2
D gene: -
V gene: TRBV2
clone size: many

CDR3 protein: CASSIPDRGGRVGDTEAFF
CDR3 DNA: TGTGCCAGTAGTATCCCAGACAGGGGTGGTCGGGTCGGGGACACTGAAGCTTTCTTT
J gene: TRBJ1-1
D gene: TRBD1
V gene: TRBV19
clone size: -

CDR3 protein: CASRLAGSVNEQFF
CDR3 DNA: TGTGCCAGCAGACTAGCGGGATCAGTCAATGAGCAGTTCTTC
J gene: TRBJ2-1
D gene: TRBD2
V gene: TRBV2
clone size: many

CDR3 protein: CASSDEINSNQPQHF
CDR3 DNA: TGTGCCAGCAGTGACGAGATTAATAGCAATCAGCCCCAGCATTTT
J gene: TRBJ1-5
D gene: -
V gene: TRBV2
clone size: many

CDR3 protein: CASSQVTAGSNSGNTIYF
CDR3 DNA: TGCGCCAGCAGCCAAGTCACAGCGGGTTCTAACTCTGGAAACACCATATATTTT
J gene: TRBJ1-3
D gene: -
V gene: TRBV4-1
clone size: -

CDR3 protein: CASSQDIDEQYF
CDR3 DNA: TGTGCCAGCAGCCAAGATATCGACGAGCAGTACTTC
J gene: TRBJ2-7
D gene: -
V gene: TRBV3-1
clone size: -

CDR3 protein: CASSGGSYSRGRQFF
CDR3 DNA: TGTGCCAGTAGTGGGGGTTCGTACAGCCGGGGGCGGCAGTTCTTC
J gene: TRBJ2-1
D gene: -
V gene: TRBV19
clone size: many

CDR3 protein: CASTWSRRETQYF
CDR3 DNA: TGTGCCAGCACCTGGTCACGAAGGGAGACCCAGTACTTC
J gene: TRBJ2-5
D gene: -
V gene: TRBV12-3/TRBV12-4
clone size: many